Included here is one T cell receptor beta chain sequence, with context. Antigen unknown. Researchers amplified the TCR beta CDR3 regions from RNA transcripts. HTBI primers were the set used in a first-round RT-PCR of the TCR CDR3. One entry per CDR3 protein, called by TCRdb with MiXCR from the multiplex PCR reads. The sample shows about 200,000 distinct CDR3 sequences, around a sixth of them seen only once. CDR3 size: 14 residues. Trimming removed 4 bases from V and 0 bases from J; junction bases left unmatched: 3. The data were taken from a study of T cells in Graves' hyperthyroidism and ophthalmopathy. Study-level results: Classification by a 13 V-J model distinguished ophthalmopathy from stable hyperthyroidism.

Fresh peripheral blood, approximately 10 ml, was the source of the PBMCs. The clonotype originates from a woman in her fifties or sixties with Graves' hyperthyroidism. J is TRBJ2-7 and V is TRBV12-3 or TRBV12-4; 7 nucleotides align to TRBD1. The sample consisted of blood. The CDR3 sequence is CASSSGTVSYEQYF. Written as DNA, the CDR3 is TGTGCCAGCAGTTCCGGGACAGTCTCCTACGAGCAGTACTTC.